This T cell receptor (beta chain) comes out of a study of long-term antiretroviral therapy in people with HIV. Study conclusions and caveats: With ART, diversity went up but was still lower than in transplant donor controls.

A remark on this clone: The antigen is undetermined.

This CDR3 is built from 15 residues. The V end was cut by 0 bases, the J end by 3 bases, with 6 bases between. Germline V CDR1 and CDR2: MNHNS, SASEGT. The assay, immunoSEQ v3.0, was run at survey level. This table comes from immunoSEQ multiplex PCR, and its TCRdb copy is limited to in-frame clones, with some not included. The sample carries around 21,000 clones, approximately 78% recorded once. The clonotype was recovered from a woman aged 25 to 39 with HIV. The specimen was unsorted PBMCs, collected 0.2 years after starting antiretroviral therapy. The V and J genes are TRBV6-1 and TRBJ1-6; tentatively, D is TRBD1 (5 bases). This CDR3 is CASSEATVYNSPLHF. CDR3 sequence (DNA): TGTGCCAGCAGTGAAGCGACAGTCTATAATTCACCCCTCCACTTT.